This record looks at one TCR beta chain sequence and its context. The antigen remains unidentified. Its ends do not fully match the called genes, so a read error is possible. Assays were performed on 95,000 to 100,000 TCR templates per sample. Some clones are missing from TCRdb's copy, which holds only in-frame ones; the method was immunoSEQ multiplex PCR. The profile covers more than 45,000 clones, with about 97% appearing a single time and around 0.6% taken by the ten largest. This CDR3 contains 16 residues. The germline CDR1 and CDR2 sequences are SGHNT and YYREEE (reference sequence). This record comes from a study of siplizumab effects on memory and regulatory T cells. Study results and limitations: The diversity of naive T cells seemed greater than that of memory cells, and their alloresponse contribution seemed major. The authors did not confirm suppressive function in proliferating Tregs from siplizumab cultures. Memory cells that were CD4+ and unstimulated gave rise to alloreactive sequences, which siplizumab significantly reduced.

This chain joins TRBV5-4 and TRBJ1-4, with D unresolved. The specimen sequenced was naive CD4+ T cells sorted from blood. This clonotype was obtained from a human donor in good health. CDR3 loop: CASSQVHAASNEKLFF. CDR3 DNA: TGCGCCAGCAGCCAAGTCCATGCGGCCTCAAATGAAAAACTGTTTTTT.